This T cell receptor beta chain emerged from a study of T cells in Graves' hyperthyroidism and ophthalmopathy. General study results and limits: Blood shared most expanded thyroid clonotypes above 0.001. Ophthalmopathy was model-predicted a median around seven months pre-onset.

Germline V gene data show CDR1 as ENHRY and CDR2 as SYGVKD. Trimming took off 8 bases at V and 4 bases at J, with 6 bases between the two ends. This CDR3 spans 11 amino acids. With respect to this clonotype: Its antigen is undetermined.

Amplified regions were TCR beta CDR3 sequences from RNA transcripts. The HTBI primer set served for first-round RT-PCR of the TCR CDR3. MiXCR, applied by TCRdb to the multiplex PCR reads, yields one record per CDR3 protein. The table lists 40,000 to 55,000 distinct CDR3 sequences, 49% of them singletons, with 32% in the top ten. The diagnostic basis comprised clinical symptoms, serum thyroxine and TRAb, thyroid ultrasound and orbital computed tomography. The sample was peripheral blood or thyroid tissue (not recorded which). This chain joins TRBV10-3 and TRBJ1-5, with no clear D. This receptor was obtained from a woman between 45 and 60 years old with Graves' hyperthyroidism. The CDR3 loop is CAILDNQPQHF. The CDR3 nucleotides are TGTGCCATCTTAGATAATCAGCCCCAGCATTTT.